Listed below are T cell receptor beta chains from one sample, sequenced in a study of cytomegalovirus exposure and HLA in healthy donors. The table came from immunoSEQ multiplex PCR; TCRdb's copy has only in-frame clones and leaves some out. The table has under 200,000 clones, roughly 70% seen once. The sequenced sample was PBMCs. These receptor sequences come from a girl aged 5-17 years in good health and CMV-seronegative. Each CDR3 is given with its conserved first and last residue. Each record gives: V gene, J gene, D gene, CDR3 length, clone size, CDR3 protein, CDR3 DNA. The D gene is left open where the match is weak. A row's size may be missing; if present it is once, few, many or a size class.

v_gene: TRBV18
j_gene: TRBJ1-2
d_gene: .
len: 14
abundance: .
CDR3aa: CASSPAGTGYGYTF
CDR3nt: TGTGCCAGCTCACCAGCGGGGACGGGCTATGGCTACACCTTC

v_gene: TRBV5-1
j_gene: TRBJ2-5
d_gene: .
len: 15
abundance: .
CDR3aa: CASSGGAPPQETQYF
CDR3nt: TGCGCCAGCAGCGGAGGGGCACCTCCCCAGGAGACCCAGTACTTC

v_gene: TRBV6-5
j_gene: TRBJ1-6
d_gene: .
len: 15
abundance: .
CDR3aa: CASSLGGELGSPLHF
CDR3nt: TGTGCCAGCAGTTTAGGTGGGGAGCTTGGGTCACCCCTCCACTTT

v_gene: TRBV11-1
j_gene: TRBJ1-1
d_gene: .
len: 17
abundance: .
CDR3aa: CASSLSGDQGRGTEAFF
CDR3nt: TGTGCCAGCAGCTTAAGTGGTGATCAGGGGCGCGGCACTGAAGCTTTCTTT

v_gene: TRBV9
j_gene: TRBJ2-1
d_gene: .
len: 14
abundance: few
CDR3aa: CASSQATGNNEQFF
CDR3nt: TGTGCCAGCAGCCAAGCGACAGGAAACAATGAGCAGTTCTTC

v_gene: TRBV27
j_gene: TRBJ1-1
d_gene: .
len: 17
abundance: .
CDR3aa: CASSQQPAGTMNTEAFF
CDR3nt: TGTGCCAGCAGTCAACAGCCCGCAGGTACGATGAACACTGAAGCTTTCTTT

v_gene: TRBV5-6
j_gene: TRBJ2-1
d_gene: TRBD2
len: 15
abundance: .
CDR3aa: CASSLASGGNNEQFF
CDR3nt: TGTGCCAGCAGCTTGGCTAGCGGGGGGAACAATGAGCAGTTCTTC

v_gene: TRBV10-3
j_gene: TRBJ2-7
d_gene: TRBD1
len: 13
abundance: .
CDR3aa: CAISPDRAYEQYF
CDR3nt: TGTGCCATCAGTCCGGACAGGGCATACGAGCAGTACTTC

v_gene: TRBV7-3
j_gene: TRBJ1-6
d_gene: TRBD1
len: 14
abundance: .
CDR3aa: CASSLNRGNSPLHF
CDR3nt: TGTGCCAGCAGCTTGAACAGGGGGAATTCACCCCTCCACTTT

v_gene: TRBV11-3
j_gene: TRBJ2-6
d_gene: .
len: 15
abundance: .
CDR3aa: CASSLGGDGANVLTF
CDR3nt: TGTGCCAGCAGCTTAGGGGGGGACGGGGCCAACGTCCTGACTTTC

v_gene: TRBV29-1
j_gene: TRBJ2-5
d_gene: TRBD2
len: 14
abundance: .
CDR3aa: CSVGGLAGKETQYF
CDR3nt: TGCAGCGTCGGGGGACTAGCGGGGAAGGAGACCCAGTACTTC

v_gene: TRBV4-1
j_gene: TRBJ2-2
d_gene: .
len: 15
abundance: .
CDR3aa: CASSQVRLVTGELFF
CDR3nt: TGCGCCAGCAGCCAAGTGAGACTGGTCACCGGGGAGCTGTTTTTT

v_gene: TRBV19
j_gene: TRBJ1-2
d_gene: .
len: 11
abundance: .
CDR3aa: CASLDRGHYTF
CDR3nt: TGTGCCAGTCTTGATCGCGGGCATTACACCTTC

v_gene: TRBV11-2
j_gene: TRBJ2-3
d_gene: .
len: 19
abundance: .
CDR3aa: CASSLGGEGGPKPTDTQYF
CDR3nt: TGTGCCAGCAGCTTAGGGGGGGAAGGGGGCCCAAAGCCCACAGATACGCAGTATTTT

v_gene: TRBV2
j_gene: TRBJ1-6
d_gene: TRBD1
len: 12
abundance: .
CDR3aa: CASSESGQRLHF
CDR3nt: TGTGCCAGCAGTGAGTCGGGACAGAGACTCCACTTT

v_gene: TRBV13
j_gene: TRBJ1-1
d_gene: .
len: 13
abundance: .
CDR3aa: CASSFTEDTEAFF
CDR3nt: TGTGCCAGCAGCTTTACAGAAGACACTGAAGCTTTCTTT

v_gene: TRBV6-5
j_gene: TRBJ2-7
d_gene: TRBD2
len: 14
abundance: few
CDR3aa: CASSEAGGQYEQYF
CDR3nt: TGTGCCAGTTCGGAAGCGGGGGGGCAGTACGAGCAGTACTTC

v_gene: TRBV13
j_gene: TRBJ1-6
d_gene: TRBD1
len: 14
abundance: .
CDR3aa: CASSTGTGASPLHF
CDR3nt: TGTGCCAGCAGCACCGGGACAGGGGCTTCACCCCTCCACTTT

v_gene: TRBV9
j_gene: TRBJ2-5
d_gene: TRBD1
len: 14
abundance: .
CDR3aa: CASSVWTGGETQYF
CDR3nt: TGTGCCAGCAGCGTCTGGACAGGGGGAGAGACCCAGTACTTC

v_gene: TRBV6-4
j_gene: TRBJ1-1
d_gene: .
len: 14
abundance: .
CDR3aa: CASSDPGGGTEAFF
CDR3nt: TGTGCCAGCAGTGACCCGGGAGGAGGCACTGAAGCTTTCTTT

v_gene: TRBV29-1
j_gene: TRBJ2-3
d_gene: TRBD1
len: 15
abundance: .
CDR3aa: CSVAGTGKRADTQYF
CDR3nt: TGCAGCGTAGCCGGGACAGGGAAGCGGGCAGATACGCAGTATTTT

v_gene: TRBV4-2
j_gene: TRBJ1-2
d_gene: TRBD1
len: 17
abundance: .
CDR3aa: CASSQEGRGQGDKGYTF
CDR3nt: TGTGCCAGCAGCCAAGAAGGACGCGGACAGGGGGATAAGGGCTACACCTTC

v_gene: TRBV6-5
j_gene: TRBJ1-2
d_gene: .
len: 14
abundance: .
CDR3aa: CATTRTGFRYGYTF
CDR3nt: TGTGCCACCACTCGAACAGGGTTTCGTTACGGCTACACCTTC

v_gene: TRBV13
j_gene: TRBJ1-4
d_gene: TRBD1
len: 16
abundance: .
CDR3aa: CASSSGTGIDNEKLFF
CDR3nt: TGTGCCAGCAGCTCAGGGACAGGGATAGATAATGAAAAACTGTTTTTT

v_gene: TRBV19
j_gene: TRBJ2-7
d_gene: .
len: 14
abundance: .
CDR3aa: CASSMGSSSYEQYF
CDR3nt: TGTGCCAGTAGTATGGGGAGTAGCTCCTACGAGCAGTACTTC

v_gene: TRBV7-9
j_gene: TRBJ1-1
d_gene: .
len: 16
abundance: .
CDR3aa: CASSREGLSGLAEAFF
CDR3nt: TGTGCCAGCAGTCGAGAGGGTTTGAGTGGTTTGGCTGAAGCTTTCTTT

v_gene: TRBV6-6
j_gene: TRBJ2-1
d_gene: .
len: 12
abundance: .
CDR3aa: CASLDRDNEQFF
CDR3nt: TGTGCCAGCCTGGACAGAGACAATGAGCAGTTCTTC

v_gene: TRBV11-2
j_gene: TRBJ1-2
d_gene: TRBD1
len: 14
abundance: .
CDR3aa: CASTYSPGGHGYTF
CDR3nt: TGTGCCAGCACCTACTCTCCAGGGGGCCATGGCTACACCTTC

v_gene: TRBV5-4
j_gene: TRBJ1-2
d_gene: .
len: 13
abundance: .
CDR3aa: CASSKRQDWGYTF
CDR3nt: TGTGCCAGCAGCAAGAGACAGGATTGGGGCTACACCTTC

v_gene: TRBV2
j_gene: TRBJ2-7
d_gene: .
len: 10
abundance: .
CDR3aa: CASSDPGEYF
CDR3nt: TGTGCCAGCAGTGACCCCGGGGAGTACTTC

v_gene: TRBV7-3
j_gene: TRBJ2-5
d_gene: TRBD2
len: 14
abundance: .
CDR3aa: CASSFGAGEETQYF
CDR3nt: TGTGCCAGCAGCTTCGGAGCGGGGGAGGAGACCCAGTACTTC

v_gene: TRBV2
j_gene: TRBJ1-4
d_gene: .
len: 14
abundance: .
CDR3aa: CASSGGATNEKLFF
CDR3nt: TGTGCCAGCAGCGGGGGGGCGACTAATGAAAAACTGTTTTTT

v_gene: TRBV7-9
j_gene: TRBJ2-7
d_gene: TRBD2
len: 15
abundance: .
CDR3aa: CASSRDSGAPYEQYF
CDR3nt: TGTGCCAGCAGCCGCGACAGCGGGGCCCCCTACGAGCAGTACTTC

v_gene: TRBV19
j_gene: TRBJ2-1
d_gene: .
len: 16
abundance: .
CDR3aa: CASSVGLQGSYNEQFF
CDR3nt: TGTGCCAGTAGTGTGGGACTCCAAGGCTCCTACAATGAGCAGTTCTTC

v_gene: TRBV7-9
j_gene: TRBJ1-3
d_gene: .
len: 13
abundance: .
CDR3aa: CASSLASGNTIYF
CDR3nt: TGTGCCAGCAGCTTGGCCTCTGGAAACACCATATATTTT

v_gene: TRBV2
j_gene: TRBJ1-2
d_gene: .
len: 12
abundance: .
CDR3aa: CASRGDISGYTF
CDR3nt: TGTGCCAGCAGGGGGGACATTTCTGGCTACACCTTC

v_gene: TRBV30
j_gene: TRBJ1-4
d_gene: .
len: 12
abundance: .
CDR3aa: CAWDRTNEKLFF
CDR3nt: TGTGCCTGGGACAGGACTAATGAAAAACTGTTTTTT

v_gene: TRBV28
j_gene: TRBJ2-1
d_gene: TRBD2
len: 15
abundance: .
CDR3aa: CASRGTGGKHNEQFF
CDR3nt: TGTGCCAGTAGGGGCACGGGGGGTAAACACAATGAGCAGTTCTTC

v_gene: TRBV6-5
j_gene: TRBJ2-7
d_gene: .
len: 16
abundance: .
CDR3aa: CASSYSKGGAWFEQYF
CDR3nt: TGTGCCAGCAGTTACTCGAAGGGGGGGGCTTGGTTCGAGCAGTACTTC

v_gene: TRBV29-1
j_gene: TRBJ1-1
d_gene: TRBD1
len: 13
abundance: .
CDR3aa: CSVEYRGNTEAFF
CDR3nt: TGCAGCGTTGAATACAGGGGAAACACTGAAGCTTTCTTT

v_gene: TRBV6-6
j_gene: TRBJ1-2
d_gene: .
len: 13
abundance: .
CDR3aa: CASSYQPEGGYTF
CDR3nt: TGTGCCAGCAGTTACCAGCCAGAGGGAGGCTACACCTTC

v_gene: TRBV5-1
j_gene: TRBJ2-3
d_gene: TRBD2
len: 16
abundance: .
CDR3aa: CASSLGASGDTDTQYF
CDR3nt: TGCGCCAGCAGCTTGGGGGCTAGCGGGGACACAGATACGCAGTATTTT

v_gene: TRBV5-1
j_gene: TRBJ2-5
d_gene: TRBD2
len: 14
abundance: once
CDR3aa: CASSSGGAQETQYF
CDR3nt: TGCGCCAGCTCTAGCGGGGGGGCCCAAGAGACCCAGTACTTC